These 13 T cell receptor beta chains were all obtained from the same sample, sequenced in a study of T cell responses to AZD1222 COVID-19 vaccine. Sequencing was performed with immunoSEQ multiplex PCR; in TCRdb, only in-frame clones are kept and a portion is missing. This sample has about 96,000 clones, with roughly nine tenths found just once. Sequencing used peripheral blood, obtained on day 0 of AZD1222 vaccination. The receptors shown here come from an adult in good health.

The genes are TRBV9 and TRBJ2-2; D uncertain. V dropped 0 bases and J dropped 7 bases, with 4 bases sitting between them. CDR1 SGDLS and CDR2 YYNGEE come from the germline V gene. This CDR3 contains 12 residues. In DNA, the CDR3 is TGTGCCAGCAGCGTAGTTGTCGGGGAGCTGTTTTTT. This translates into CASSVVVGELFF. The complete variable domain, with remaining parts taken from reference TRBV9 and TRBJ2-2, reads DSGVTQTPKHLITATGQRVTLRCSPRSGDLSVYWYQQSLDQGLQFLIQYYNGEERAKGNILERFSAQQFPDLHSELNLSSLELGDSALYFCASSVVVGELFFGEGSRLTVL.

The chain recombines TRBV6-5 with TRBJ2-7, with 9 bases that match TRBD1. The CDR3 totals 16 residues. V lost 2 bases, J lost 6 bases, and 11 bases stayed unmatched. Germline lookup yields CDR1 MNHEY and CDR2 SVGAGI. The CDR3 DNA is TGTGCCAGCAGTTACCGTGGGACAGGGTTGAGGGTCGAGCAGTACTTC. Translating gives CASSYRGTGLRVEQYF.

The V call is TRBV24-1, the J call TRBJ1-5; tentative D call: TRBD1 (6 bases). The CDR3 runs to 13 residues. CDR1 and CDR2 (germline): KGHDR, SFDVKD. V gave up 6 bases and J gave up 5 bases, with 10 bases separating them. In nucleotides, the CDR3 is TGTGCCACCAGTAGGGGGGGCTATCAGCCCCAGCATTTT. Protein: CATSRGGYQPQHF.

The chain couples TRBV6-5 to TRBJ2-1, with 8 bases identical to TRBD2. CDR3 size: 16 residues. The germline V gene encodes CDR1 MNHEY and CDR2 SVGAGI. With V trimmed by 2 bases and J by 3 bases, 6 bases remained unmatched. This CDR3 reads CASSYGELADYNEQFF. The CDR3 bases are TGTGCCAGCAGTTACGGGGAACTAGCGGACTACAATGAGCAGTTCTTC.

The chain couples TRBV7-9 to TRBJ1-1; D might be TRBD1 (6 bases). V gave up 0 bases and J gave up 0 bases, with 8 bases separating them. Germline V lookup: CDR1 SEHNR, CDR2 FQNEAQ (reference sequence). This CDR3 region has 15 residues. The CDR3, as DNA: TGTGCCAGCAGCTTAGCAGGGGGGGTGAACACTGAAGCTTTCTTT. Encoded protein: CASSLAGGVNTEAFF. The variable domain in full, completed from reference TRBV7-9 and TRBJ1-1, reads DTGVSQNPRHKITKRGQNVTFRCDPISEHNRLYWYRQTLGQGPEFLTYFQNEAQLEKSRLLSDRFSAERPKGSFSTLEIQRTEQGDSAMYLCASSLAGGVNTEAFFGQGTRLTVV.

Here the CDR3 DNA reads TGTGCCAGCAGTTTAACCGGGACAGGGGGCACTGAAGCTTTCTTT. It yields the protein CASSLTGTGGTEAFF. The chain has TRBV27 and TRBJ1-1, with 11 bases lining up with TRBD1. The CDR3 sequence is 15 residues long. V lost 2 bases, J lost 4 bases, and 3 bases stayed unmatched. Germline assignment: CDR1 MNHEY and CDR2 SMNVEV (reference sequence).

The J gene is TRBJ2-2, the V gene TRBV9, with 10 bases aligning to TRBD1. The ends lost 0 bases at V and 7 bases at J; junction bases unmatched: 9. This CDR3 spans 17 amino acids. Per germline, CDR1 SGDLS and CDR2 YYNGEE. In DNA, the CDR3 is TGTGCCAGCAGCGTAGCGGGACAGGGGTTCGGTGGCGGGGAGCTGTTTTTT. Its translation: CASSVAGQGFGGGELFF.

The chain carries TRBV3-1 (or the pseudogene TRBV3-2) and TRBJ1-2; tentative D call: TRBD1 (6 bases). CDR1 is LGHDT, CDR2 YNNKEL, per germline (reference sequence). The V end lost 1 base, the J end lost 2 bases, and 11 bases lay between the germline ends. The CDR3 loop spans 15 amino acids. CDR3 sequence (DNA): TGTGCCAGCAGCCAAGGAGGGACACAAAACTATGGCTACACCTTC. This translates into CASSQGGTQNYGYTF.

This chain uses TRBV6-2 or TRBV6-3 with TRBJ2-2; 10 positions agree with TRBD2. Unmatched junction bases numbered 16, after V lost 5 bases and J lost 4 bases. Germline CDR1 is MNHEY and CDR2 is SVGEGT. This CDR3 has 19 residues. The CDR3 is CASSHAVGSGRKGTGELFF. The DNA for the CDR3 is TGTGCCAGCAGTCACGCCGTCGGTAGCGGGAGGAAGGGCACCGGGGAGCTGTTTTTT.

The rearrangement joins TRBV28 to TRBJ2-2; D not resolved. CDR1 and CDR2 from the germline V gene are MDHEN and SYDVKM. The CDR3 totals 14 residues. Trimming took off 5 bases at V and 9 bases at J, with 16 bases between the two ends. CDR3 residues: CASSPWGTNWELFF. In DNA, the CDR3 is TGTGCCAGCAGTCCGTGGGGAACGAATTGGGAGCTGTTTTTT.

The chain carries TRBV28 and TRBJ2-7; D may be TRBD2 (5 bases). The V gene's germline CDR1 is MDHEN and CDR2 SYDVKM. V was pared by 6 bases and J by 3 bases, with 12 bases between. The CDR3 consists of 13 residues. DNA of the CDR3: TGTGCCAGCAGGGGCGGGCCTAACTACGAGCAGTACTTC. It translates to CASRGGPNYEQYF.

The chain joins TRBV6-5 to TRBJ1-5, with 8 nucleotides matching TRBD1. This CDR3 has 15 residues. The V gene's germline CDR1 is MNHEY and CDR2 SVGAGI. The V gene end was trimmed by 2 bases and the J gene end by 7 bases; junction bases not matched to a gene: 7. The CDR3 reads CASSYKGQGGQPQHF. CDR3 in DNA: TGTGCCAGCAGTTACAAAGGACAGGGCGGCCAGCCCCAGCATTTT.

This clone has just one count. The chain is built from TRBV7-8 and TRBJ2-1, with D hard to call. Germline V gene lookup returns CDR1 SGHVS and CDR2 FQNEAQ. Between the trimmed V and J ends, which lost 3 bases and 0 bases, there was a span of 12 bases. The length of the CDR3 is 16 residues. CDR3 residues: CASSLGEMSSYNEQFF. DNA for the CDR3: TGTGCCAGCAGCTTGGGCGAAATGAGCTCCTACAATGAGCAGTTCTTC.